This entry concerns a single T cell receptor beta chain. Antigen unknown. The record originates from a study of CD8+ T cells in alopecia areata. Study-wide context: In an open-label trial, patients got 5 to 10 mg tofacitinib twice daily.

The authors extracted RNA and reverse transcribed it into cDNA as the sequencing template. TCRdb's table, derived via immunoSEQ multiplex PCR, lists solely in-frame clones and lacks some. The sample includes 140,000 to 150,000 clones, roughly half of them seen just once. Study results and caveats: An increase in clonality over normal scalp was evident in lesional scalp, especially alopecia totalis/universalis. Sequences from scalp samples also cover resident alphabeta T cells of normal skin.

Germline loops: CDR1 SGHAT, CDR2 FQDESV (reference sequence). Trimming shortened V by 4 bases and J by 5 bases, and 11 bases separated the two germline ends. The CDR3 is 14 amino acids. Sequences were derived from CD4+ T cells sorted from blood, sampled at week 0. This chain uses TRBV11-1 with TRBJ1-4; D is unresolved. This TCR derives from a human donor with alopecia areata. The CDR3 loop is CASSSGRGNEKLFF. CDR3 nucleotide sequence: TGTGCCAGCAGCTCCGGCAGAGGAAATGAAAAACTGTTTTTT.